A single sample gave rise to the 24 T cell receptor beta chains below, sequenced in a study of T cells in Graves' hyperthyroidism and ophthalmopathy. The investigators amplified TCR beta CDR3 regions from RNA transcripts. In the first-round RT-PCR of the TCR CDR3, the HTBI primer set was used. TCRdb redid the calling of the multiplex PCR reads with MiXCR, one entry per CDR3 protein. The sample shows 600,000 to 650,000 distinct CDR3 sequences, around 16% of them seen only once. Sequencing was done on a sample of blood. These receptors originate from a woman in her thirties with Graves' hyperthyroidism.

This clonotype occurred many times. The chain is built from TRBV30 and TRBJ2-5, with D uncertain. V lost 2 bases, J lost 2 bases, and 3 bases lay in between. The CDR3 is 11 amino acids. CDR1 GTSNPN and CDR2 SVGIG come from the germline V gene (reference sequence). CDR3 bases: TGTGCCTGGAGTTTACAAGAGACCCAGTACTTC. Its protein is CAWSLQETQYF.

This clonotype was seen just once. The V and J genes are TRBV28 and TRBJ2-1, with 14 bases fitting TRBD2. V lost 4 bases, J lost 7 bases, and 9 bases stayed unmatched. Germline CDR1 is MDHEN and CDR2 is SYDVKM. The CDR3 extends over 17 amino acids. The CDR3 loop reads CASSSRGTSGRANEQFF. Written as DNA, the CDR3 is TGTGCCAGCAGTTCAAGGGGGACTAGCGGGAGAGCGAATGAGCAGTTCTTC.

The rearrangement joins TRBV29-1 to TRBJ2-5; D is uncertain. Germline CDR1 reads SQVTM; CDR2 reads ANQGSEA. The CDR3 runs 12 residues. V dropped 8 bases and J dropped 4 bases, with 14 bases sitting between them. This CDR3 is CSTRAGAETQYF. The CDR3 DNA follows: TGCAGCACCCGAGCAGGTGCAGAGACCCAGTACTTC.

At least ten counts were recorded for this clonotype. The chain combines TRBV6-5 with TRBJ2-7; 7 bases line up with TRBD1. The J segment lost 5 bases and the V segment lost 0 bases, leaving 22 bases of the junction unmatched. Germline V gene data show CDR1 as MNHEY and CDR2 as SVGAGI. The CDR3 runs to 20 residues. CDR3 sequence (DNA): TGTGCCAGCAGTTACTCGATACCGGACAGGTCGTTCTCTACATTAAACGAGCAGTACTTC. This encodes CASSYSIPDRSFSTLNEQYF.

The CDR3 DNA is TGTGCCAGCAGCCCCGGGGACAGGGCGAACACTGAAGCTTTCTTT. Translation: CASSPGDRANTEAFF. The chain couples TRBV5-8 to TRBJ1-1; 9 bases align to TRBD1. With V trimmed by 4 bases and J by 1 base, 5 bases remained unmatched. CDR3 length: 15 amino acids. The germline gives CDR1 SGHTS, CDR2 YDEGEE.

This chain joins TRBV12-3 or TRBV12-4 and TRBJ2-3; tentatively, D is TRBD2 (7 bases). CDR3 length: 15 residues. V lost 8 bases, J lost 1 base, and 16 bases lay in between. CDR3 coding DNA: TGTGCCAGCTCTGGGGGCCGGGAGGGCACAGATACGCAGTATTTT. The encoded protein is CASSGGREGTDTQYF.

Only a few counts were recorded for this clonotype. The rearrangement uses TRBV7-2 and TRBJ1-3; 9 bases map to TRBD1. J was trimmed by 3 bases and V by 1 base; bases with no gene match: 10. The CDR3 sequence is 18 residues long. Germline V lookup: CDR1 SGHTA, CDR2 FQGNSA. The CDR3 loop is CASSLGSGTGTHGNTIYF. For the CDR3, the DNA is TGTGCCAGCAGCTTAGGGTCCGGGACAGGGACACATGGAAACACCATATATTTT. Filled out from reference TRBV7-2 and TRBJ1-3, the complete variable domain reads GAGVSQSPSNKVTEKGKDVELRCDPISGHTALYWYRQSLGQGLEFLIYFQGNSAPDKSGLPSDRFSAERTGGSVSTLTIQRTQQEDSAVYLCASSLGSGTGTHGNTIYFGEGSWLTVV.

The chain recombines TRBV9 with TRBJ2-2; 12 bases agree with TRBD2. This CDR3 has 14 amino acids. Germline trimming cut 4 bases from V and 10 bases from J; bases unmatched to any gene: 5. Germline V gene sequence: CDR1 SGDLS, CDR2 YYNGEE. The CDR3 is CASSKTSGSTELFF. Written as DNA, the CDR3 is TGTGCCAGCAGCAAGACTAGCGGGAGTACGGAGCTGTTTTTT.

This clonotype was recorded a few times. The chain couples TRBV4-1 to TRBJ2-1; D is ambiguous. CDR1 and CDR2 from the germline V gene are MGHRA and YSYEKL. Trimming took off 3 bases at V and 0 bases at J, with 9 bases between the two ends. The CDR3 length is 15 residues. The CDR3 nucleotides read TGCGCCAGCAGCCATCCCCAGAGCTCCTACAATGAGCAGTTCTTC. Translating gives CASSHPQSSYNEQFF.

CDR3 protein: CASSQGGSATDTQYF. The CDR3 nucleotides read TGTGCCAGCAGCCAAGGCGGGAGCGCCACAGATACGCAGTATTTT. This sequence joins TRBV3-1 and TRBJ2-3, with 7 bases lining up with TRBD2. Germline CDR1 reads LGHDT; CDR2 reads YNNKEL (reference sequence). This CDR3 contains 15 residues. V shed 1 base and J 2 bases; nucleotides not matched to a gene: 3.

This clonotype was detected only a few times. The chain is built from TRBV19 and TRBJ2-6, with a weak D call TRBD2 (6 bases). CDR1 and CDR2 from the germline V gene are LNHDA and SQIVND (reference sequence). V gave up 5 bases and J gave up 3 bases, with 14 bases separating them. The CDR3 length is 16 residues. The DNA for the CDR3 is TGTGCCAGTAGTTTGGGAGGTCCCGGTGGGGCCAACGTCCTGACTTTC. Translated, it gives CASSLGGPGGANVLTF. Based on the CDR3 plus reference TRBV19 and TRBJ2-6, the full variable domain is DGGITQSPKYLFRKEGQNVTLSCEQNLNHDAMYWYRQDPGQGLRLIYYSQIVNDFQKGDIAEGYSVSREKKESFPLTVTSAQKNPTAFYLCASSLGGPGGANVLTFGAGSRLTVL.

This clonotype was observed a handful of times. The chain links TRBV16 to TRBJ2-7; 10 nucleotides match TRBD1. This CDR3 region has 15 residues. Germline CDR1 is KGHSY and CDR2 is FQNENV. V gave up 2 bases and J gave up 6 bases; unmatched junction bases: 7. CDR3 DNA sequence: TGTGCCAGCAGCCAACGACAGGGGGCTGGAGGCGAGCAGTACTTC. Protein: CASSQRQGAGGEQYF.

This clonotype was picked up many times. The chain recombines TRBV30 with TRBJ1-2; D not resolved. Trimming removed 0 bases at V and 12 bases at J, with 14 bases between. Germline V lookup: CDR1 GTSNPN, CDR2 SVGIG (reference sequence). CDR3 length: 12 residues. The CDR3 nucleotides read TGTGCCTGGAGTGTATCGGGTTCGGGAAACACCTTC. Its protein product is CAWSVSGSGNTF.

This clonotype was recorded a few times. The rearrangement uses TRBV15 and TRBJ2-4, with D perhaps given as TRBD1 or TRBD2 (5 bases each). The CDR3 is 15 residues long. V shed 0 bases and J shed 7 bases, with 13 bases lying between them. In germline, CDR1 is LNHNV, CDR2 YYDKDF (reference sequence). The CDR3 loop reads CATSREGKWGNIQYF. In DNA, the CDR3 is TGTGCCACCAGCAGAGAAGGGAAGTGGGGGAACATTCAGTACTTC.

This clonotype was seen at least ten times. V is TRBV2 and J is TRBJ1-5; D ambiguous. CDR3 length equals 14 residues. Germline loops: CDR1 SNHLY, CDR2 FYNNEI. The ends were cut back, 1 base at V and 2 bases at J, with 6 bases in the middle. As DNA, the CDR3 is TGTGCCAGCAGTGAAGAAAAAGGCAATCAGCCCCAGCATTTT. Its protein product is CASSEEKGNQPQHF.

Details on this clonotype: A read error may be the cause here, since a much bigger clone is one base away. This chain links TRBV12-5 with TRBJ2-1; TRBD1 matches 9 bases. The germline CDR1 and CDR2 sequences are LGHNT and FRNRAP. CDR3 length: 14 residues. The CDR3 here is CASGLTGGVNEQLF. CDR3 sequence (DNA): TGTGCTAGTGGCCTGACAGGGGGGGTCAATGAGCAGCTCTTC.

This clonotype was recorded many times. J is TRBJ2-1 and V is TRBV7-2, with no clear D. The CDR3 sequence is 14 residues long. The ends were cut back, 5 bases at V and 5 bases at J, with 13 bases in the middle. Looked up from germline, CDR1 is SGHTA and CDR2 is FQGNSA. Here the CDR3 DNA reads TGTGCCAGCAGCCCTGGACCCACTAACAATGAGCAGTTCTTC. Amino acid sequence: CASSPGPTNNEQFF.

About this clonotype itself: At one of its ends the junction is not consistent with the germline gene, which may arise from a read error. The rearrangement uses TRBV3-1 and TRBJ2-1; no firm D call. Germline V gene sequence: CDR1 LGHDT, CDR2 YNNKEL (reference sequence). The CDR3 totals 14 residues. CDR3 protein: CASNQELPNNEQFF. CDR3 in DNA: TGTGCCAGCAACCAAGAGTTGCCAAACAATGAGCAGTTCTTC.

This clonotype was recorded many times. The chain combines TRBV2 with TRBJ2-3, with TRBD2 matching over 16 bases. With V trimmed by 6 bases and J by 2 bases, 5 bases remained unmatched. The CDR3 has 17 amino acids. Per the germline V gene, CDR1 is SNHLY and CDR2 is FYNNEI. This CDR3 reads CASRGLAGGGTTDTQYF. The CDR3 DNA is TGTGCCAGCAGGGGACTAGCGGGAGGGGGCACCACAGATACGCAGTATTTT.

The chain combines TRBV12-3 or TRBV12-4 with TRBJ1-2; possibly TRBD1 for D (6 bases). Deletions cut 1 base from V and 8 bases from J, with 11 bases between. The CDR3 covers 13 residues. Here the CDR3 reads CASSLGGGWGYTF. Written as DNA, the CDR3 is TGTGCCAGCAGTTTAGGGGGGGGCTGGGGCTACACCTTC.

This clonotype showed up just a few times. This chain's CDR3 is CASSVTGTKNEQFF. As DNA, the CDR3 is TGTGCCAGTAGTGTGACCGGGACTAAGAATGAGCAGTTCTTC. The chain uses TRBV19 and TRBJ2-1, with 7 bases lining up with TRBD2. This CDR3 is built from 14 residues. V shed 5 bases and J 7 bases; nucleotides not matched to a gene: 8. Germline V gene data show CDR1 as LNHDA and CDR2 as SQIVND (reference sequence).

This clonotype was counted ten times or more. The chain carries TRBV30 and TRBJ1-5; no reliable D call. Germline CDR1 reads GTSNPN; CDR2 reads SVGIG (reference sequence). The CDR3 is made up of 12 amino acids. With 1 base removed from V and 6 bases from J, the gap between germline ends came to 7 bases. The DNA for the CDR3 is TGTGCCTGGAGTGAACGAGCTCAGCCCCAGCATTTT. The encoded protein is CAWSERAQPQHF. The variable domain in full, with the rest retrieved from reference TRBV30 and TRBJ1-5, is SQTIHQWPATLVQPVGSPLSLECTVEGTSNPNLYWYRQAAGRGLQLLFYSVGIGQISSEVPQNLSASRPQDRQFILSSKKLLLSDSGFYLCAWSERAQPQHFGDGTRLSIL.

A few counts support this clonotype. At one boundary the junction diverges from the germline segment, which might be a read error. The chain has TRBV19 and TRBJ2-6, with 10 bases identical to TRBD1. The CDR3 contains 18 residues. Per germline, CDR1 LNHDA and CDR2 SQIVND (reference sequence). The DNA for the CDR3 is TGTGCCAGTAGAATAGGACAGGGGGTTCTCTCCGGGGCCAACGTCCTGACTTTC. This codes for CASRIGQGVLSGANVLTF.

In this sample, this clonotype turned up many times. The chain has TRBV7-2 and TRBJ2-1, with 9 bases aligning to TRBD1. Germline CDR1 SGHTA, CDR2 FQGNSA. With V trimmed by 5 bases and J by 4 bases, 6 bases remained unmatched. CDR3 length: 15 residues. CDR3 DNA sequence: TGTGCCAGCAGCACCTCCGGGACAGGGTACAATGAGCAGTTCTTC. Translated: CASSTSGTGYNEQFF.